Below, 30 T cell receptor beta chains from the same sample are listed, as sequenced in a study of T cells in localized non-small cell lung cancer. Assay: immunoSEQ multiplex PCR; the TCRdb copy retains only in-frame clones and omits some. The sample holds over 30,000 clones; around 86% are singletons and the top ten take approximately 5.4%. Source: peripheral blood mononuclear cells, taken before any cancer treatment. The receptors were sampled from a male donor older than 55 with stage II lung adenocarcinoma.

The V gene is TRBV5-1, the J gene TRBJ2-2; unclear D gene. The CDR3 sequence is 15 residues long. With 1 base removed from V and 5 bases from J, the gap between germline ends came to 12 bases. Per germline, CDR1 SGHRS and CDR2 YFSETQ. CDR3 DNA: TGCGCCAGCAGCTTGCGGGCAGATAGGACCGGGGAGCTGTTTTTT. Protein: CASSLRADRTGELFF.

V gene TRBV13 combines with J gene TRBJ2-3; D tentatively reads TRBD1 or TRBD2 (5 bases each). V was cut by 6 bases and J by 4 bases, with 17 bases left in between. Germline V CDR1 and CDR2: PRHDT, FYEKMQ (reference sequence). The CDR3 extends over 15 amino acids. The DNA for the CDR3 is TGTGCCAGCAGTTTTGGGACCCTGAGGTCAGATACGCAGTATTTT. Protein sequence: CASSFGTLRSDTQYF. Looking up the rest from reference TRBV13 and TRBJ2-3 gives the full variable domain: AAGVIQSPRHLIKEKRETATLKCYPIPRHDTVYWYQQGPGQDPQFLISFYEKMQSDKGSIPDRFSAQQFSDYHSELNMSSLELGDSALYFCASSFGTLRSDTQYFGPGTRLTVL.

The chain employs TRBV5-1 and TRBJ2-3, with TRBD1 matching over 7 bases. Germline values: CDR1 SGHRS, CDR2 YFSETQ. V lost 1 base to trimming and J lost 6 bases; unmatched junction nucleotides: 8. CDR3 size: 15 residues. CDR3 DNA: TGCGCCAGCAGCTTGAACAGGGGCCCCCGGGATACGCAGTATTTT. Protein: CASSLNRGPRDTQYF.

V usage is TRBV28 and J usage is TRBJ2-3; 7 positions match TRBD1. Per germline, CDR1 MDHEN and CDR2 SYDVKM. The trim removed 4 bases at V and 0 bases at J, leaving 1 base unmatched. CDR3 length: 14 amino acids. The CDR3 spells CASSWDSSTDTQYF. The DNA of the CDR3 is TGTGCCAGCAGTTGGGACAGTAGCACAGATACGCAGTATTTT.

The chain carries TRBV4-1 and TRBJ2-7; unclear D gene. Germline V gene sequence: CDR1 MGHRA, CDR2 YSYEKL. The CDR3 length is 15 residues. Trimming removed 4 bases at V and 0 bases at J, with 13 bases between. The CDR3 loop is CASSPSGPPSYEQYF. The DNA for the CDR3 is TGCGCCAGCAGCCCTTCCGGGCCCCCCTCCTACGAGCAGTACTTC.

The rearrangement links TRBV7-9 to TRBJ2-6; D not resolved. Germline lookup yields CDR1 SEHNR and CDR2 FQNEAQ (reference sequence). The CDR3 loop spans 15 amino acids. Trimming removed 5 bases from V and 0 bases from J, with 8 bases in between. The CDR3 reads CASSLPGSGANVLTF. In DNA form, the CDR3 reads TGTGCCAGCAGCCTCCCGGGCTCTGGGGCCAACGTCCTGACTTTC.

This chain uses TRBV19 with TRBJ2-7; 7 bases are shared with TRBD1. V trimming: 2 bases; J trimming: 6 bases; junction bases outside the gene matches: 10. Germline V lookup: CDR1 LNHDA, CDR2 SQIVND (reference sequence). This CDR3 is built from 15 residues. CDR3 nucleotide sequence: TGTGCCAGTAGTATATCAATATTAGGACAGGCCGAGCAGTACTTC. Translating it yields CASSISILGQAEQYF.

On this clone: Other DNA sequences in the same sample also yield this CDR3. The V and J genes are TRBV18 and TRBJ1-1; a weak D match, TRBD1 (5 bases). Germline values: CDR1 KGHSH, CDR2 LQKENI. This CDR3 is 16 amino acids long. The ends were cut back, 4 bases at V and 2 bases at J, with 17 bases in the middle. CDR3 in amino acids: CASSQEGVGLNTEAFF. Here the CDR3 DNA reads TGTGCCAGCTCACAAGAGGGAGTGGGACTCAACACTGAAGCTTTCTTT.

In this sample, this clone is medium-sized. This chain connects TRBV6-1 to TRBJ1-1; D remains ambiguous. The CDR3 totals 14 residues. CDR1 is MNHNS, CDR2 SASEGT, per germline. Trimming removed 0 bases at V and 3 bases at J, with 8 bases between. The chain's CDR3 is CASSEALGDTEAFF. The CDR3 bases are TGTGCCAGCAGTGAAGCGCTTGGGGACACTGAAGCTTTCTTT.

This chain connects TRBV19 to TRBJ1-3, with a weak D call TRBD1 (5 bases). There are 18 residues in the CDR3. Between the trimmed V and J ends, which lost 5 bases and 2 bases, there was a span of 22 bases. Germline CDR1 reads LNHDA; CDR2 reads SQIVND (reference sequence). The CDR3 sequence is CASSPRTGHPIPGNTIYF. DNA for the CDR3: TGTGCCAGTAGTCCTCGTACAGGTCACCCAATTCCTGGAAACACCATATATTTT. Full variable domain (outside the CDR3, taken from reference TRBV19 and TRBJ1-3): DGGITQSPKYLFRKEGQNVTLSCEQNLNHDAMYWYRQDPGQGLRLIYYSQIVNDFQKGDIAEGYSVSREKKESFPLTVTSAQKNPTAFYLCASSPRTGHPIPGNTIYFGEGSWLTVV.

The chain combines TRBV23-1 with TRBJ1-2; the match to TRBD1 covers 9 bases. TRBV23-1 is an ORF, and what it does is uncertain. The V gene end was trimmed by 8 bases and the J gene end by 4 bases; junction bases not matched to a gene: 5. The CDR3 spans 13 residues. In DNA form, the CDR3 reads TGCGCCAGCGAAACAGGGGGCGGCTATGGCTACACCTTC. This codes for CASETGGGYGYTF.

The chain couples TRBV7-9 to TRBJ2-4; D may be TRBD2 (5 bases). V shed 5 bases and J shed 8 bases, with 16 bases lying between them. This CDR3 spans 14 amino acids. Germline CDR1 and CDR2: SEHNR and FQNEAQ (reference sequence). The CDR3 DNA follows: TGTGCCAGCAGCCCAACTAGATCTGTCGACATTCAGTACTTC. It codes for CASSPTRSVDIQYF.

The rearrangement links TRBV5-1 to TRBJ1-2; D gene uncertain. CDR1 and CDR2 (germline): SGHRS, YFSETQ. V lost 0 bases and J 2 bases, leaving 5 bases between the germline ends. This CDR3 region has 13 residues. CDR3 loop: CASSLEGNYGYTF. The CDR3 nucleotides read TGCGCCAGCAGCTTGGAAGGGAACTATGGCTACACCTTC.

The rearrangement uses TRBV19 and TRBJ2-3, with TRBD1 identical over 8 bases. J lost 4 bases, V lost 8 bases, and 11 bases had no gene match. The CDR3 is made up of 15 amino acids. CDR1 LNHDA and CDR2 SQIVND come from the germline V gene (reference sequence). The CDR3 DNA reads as TGTGCCAGTCTCCCAAGACAGGGGAGAGCAGATACGCAGTATTTT. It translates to CASLPRQGRADTQYF.

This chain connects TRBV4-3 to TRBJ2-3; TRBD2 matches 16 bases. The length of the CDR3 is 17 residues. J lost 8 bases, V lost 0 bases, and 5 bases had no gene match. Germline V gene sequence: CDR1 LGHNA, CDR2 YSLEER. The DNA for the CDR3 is TGCGCCAGCAGCCAAGACGCGGGACTAGCGGGAGGGGGTACGCAGTATTTT. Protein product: CASSQDAGLAGGGTQYF.

The CDR3 sequence is CAWSGQIGYGYTF. The CDR3 nucleotides are TGTGCCTGGAGTGGACAGATCGGCTATGGCTACACCTTC. V gene TRBV30 combines with J gene TRBJ1-2, with D possibly matching TRBD1 (5 bases). V dropped 1 base and J dropped 4 bases, with 10 bases sitting between them. Germline V gene lookup returns CDR1 GTSNPN and CDR2 SVGIG (reference sequence). There are 13 residues in the CDR3.

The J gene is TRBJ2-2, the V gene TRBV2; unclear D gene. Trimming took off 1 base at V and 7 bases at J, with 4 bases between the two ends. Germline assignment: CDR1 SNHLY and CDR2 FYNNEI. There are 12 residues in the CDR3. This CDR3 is CASSEGYGELFF. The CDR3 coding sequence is TGTGCCAGCAGTGAAGGGTACGGGGAGCTGTTTTTT.

This chain's CDR3 is CASSPTSGSGEQYF. Written as DNA, the CDR3 is TGCGCCAGCAGCCCGACTAGCGGGAGTGGCGAGCAGTACTTC. This sequence joins TRBV5-1 and TRBJ2-7; 12 bases agree with TRBD2. Unmatched junction bases numbered 5, after V lost 4 bases and J lost 6 bases. CDR3 length: 14 amino acids. Per germline, CDR1 SGHRS and CDR2 YFSETQ.

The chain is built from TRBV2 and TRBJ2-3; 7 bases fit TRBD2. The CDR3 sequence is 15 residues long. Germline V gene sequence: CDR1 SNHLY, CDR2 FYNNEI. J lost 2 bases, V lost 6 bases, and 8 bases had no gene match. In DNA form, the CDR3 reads TGTGCCAGCAGCCCTAGCGGACACCTCACAGATACGCAGTATTTT. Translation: CASSPSGHLTDTQYF. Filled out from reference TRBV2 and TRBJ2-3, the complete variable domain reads EPEVTQTPSHQVTQMGQEVILRCVPISNHLYFYWYRQILGQKVEFLVSFYNNEISEKSEIFDDQFSVERPDGSNFTLKIRSTKLEDSAMYFCASSPSGHLTDTQYFGPGTRLTVL.

The CDR3 nucleotides are TGTGCCAGCAGCTTAGTTGGGACCCTATCCTACGAGCAGTACTTC. Protein sequence: CASSLVGTLSYEQYF. The chain employs TRBV5-6 and TRBJ2-7; either TRBD1 or TRBD2 may supply D (5 bases each). This CDR3 is 15 amino acids long. The germline V gene has CDR1 SGHDT and CDR2 YYEEEE. V was trimmed by 2 bases and J by 1 base, leaving 13 bases between them.

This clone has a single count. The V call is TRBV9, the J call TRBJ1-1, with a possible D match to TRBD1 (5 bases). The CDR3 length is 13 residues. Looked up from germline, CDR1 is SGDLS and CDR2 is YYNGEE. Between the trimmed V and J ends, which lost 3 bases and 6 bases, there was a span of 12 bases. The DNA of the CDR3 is TGTGCCAGCAGCGCCACTCCGACAGCTGAAGCTTTCTTT. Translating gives CASSATPTAEAFF.

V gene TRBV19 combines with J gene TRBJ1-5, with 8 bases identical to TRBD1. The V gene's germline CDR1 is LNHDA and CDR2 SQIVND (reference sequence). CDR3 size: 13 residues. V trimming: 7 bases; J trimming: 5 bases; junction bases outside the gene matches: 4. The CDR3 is CASTTGGYQPQHF. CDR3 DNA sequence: TGTGCCAGTACCACAGGGGGGTATCAGCCCCAGCATTTT.

The CDR3 nucleotides read TGTGCCAGCAGCTTAGCCCGGGAGGGGAGGCCCTACAATGAGCAGTTCTTC. It encodes CASSLAREGRPYNEQFF. V usage is TRBV11-2 and J usage is TRBJ2-1; 8 nucleotides match TRBD2. CDR1 is SGHAT and CDR2 is FQNNGV in the germline V gene. J gave up 2 bases and V 1 base, and 7 bases lay outside the gene matches. This CDR3 comprises 17 residues.

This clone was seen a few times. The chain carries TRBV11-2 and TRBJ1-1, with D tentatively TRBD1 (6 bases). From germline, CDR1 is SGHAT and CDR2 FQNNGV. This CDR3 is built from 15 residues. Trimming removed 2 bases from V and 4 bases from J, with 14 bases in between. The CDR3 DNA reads TGTGCCAGCAGCTTAACAGGGTACTCCAGCACTGAAGCTTTCTTT. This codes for CASSLTGYSSTEAFF.

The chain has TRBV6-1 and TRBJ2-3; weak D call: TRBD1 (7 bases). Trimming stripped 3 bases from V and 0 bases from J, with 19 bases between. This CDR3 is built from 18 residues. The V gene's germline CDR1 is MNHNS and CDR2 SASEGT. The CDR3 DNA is TGTGCCAGCAGTGAGACCCCTGGAGGGGGCTTTAGCACAGATACGCAGTATTTT. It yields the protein CASSETPGGGFSTDTQYF.

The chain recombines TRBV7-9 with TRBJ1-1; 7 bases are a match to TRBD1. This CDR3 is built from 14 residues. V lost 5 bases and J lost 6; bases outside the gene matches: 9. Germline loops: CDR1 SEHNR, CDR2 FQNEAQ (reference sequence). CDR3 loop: CASSKGSQGAEAFF. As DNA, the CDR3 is TGTGCCAGCAGCAAAGGCAGTCAGGGGGCTGAAGCTTTCTTT.

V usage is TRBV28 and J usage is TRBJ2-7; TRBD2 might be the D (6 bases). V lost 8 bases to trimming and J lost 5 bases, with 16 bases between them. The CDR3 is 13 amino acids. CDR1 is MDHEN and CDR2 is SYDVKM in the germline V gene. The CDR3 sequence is CASGLTSPHEQYF. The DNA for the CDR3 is TGTGCCAGCGGACTTACTAGCCCCCACGAGCAGTACTTC.

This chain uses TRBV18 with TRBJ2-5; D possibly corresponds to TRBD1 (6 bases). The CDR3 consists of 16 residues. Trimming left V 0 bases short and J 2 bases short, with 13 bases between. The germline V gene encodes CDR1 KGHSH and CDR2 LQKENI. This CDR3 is CASSPPVTGLQETQYF. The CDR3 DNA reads TGTGCCAGCTCACCACCAGTAACAGGGCTACAAGAGACCCAGTACTTC.

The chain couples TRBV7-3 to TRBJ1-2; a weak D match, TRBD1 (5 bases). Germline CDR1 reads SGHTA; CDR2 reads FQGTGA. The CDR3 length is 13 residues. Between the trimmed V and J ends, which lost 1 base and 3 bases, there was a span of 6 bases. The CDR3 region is CASSLRGDYGYTF. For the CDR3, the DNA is TGTGCCAGCAGCTTAAGGGGGGACTATGGCTACACCTTC.

The CDR3 sequence is CASSRGTKETQYF. In nucleotides, the CDR3 is TGTGCCAGCAGCCGGGGGACTAAAGAGACCCAGTACTTC. The J gene is TRBJ2-5, the V gene TRBV6-5, with 7 bases fitting TRBD2. CDR1 MNHEY and CDR2 SVGAGI come from the germline V gene. The CDR3 loop spans 13 amino acids. J gave up 3 bases and V 6 bases, and 4 bases lay outside the gene matches.